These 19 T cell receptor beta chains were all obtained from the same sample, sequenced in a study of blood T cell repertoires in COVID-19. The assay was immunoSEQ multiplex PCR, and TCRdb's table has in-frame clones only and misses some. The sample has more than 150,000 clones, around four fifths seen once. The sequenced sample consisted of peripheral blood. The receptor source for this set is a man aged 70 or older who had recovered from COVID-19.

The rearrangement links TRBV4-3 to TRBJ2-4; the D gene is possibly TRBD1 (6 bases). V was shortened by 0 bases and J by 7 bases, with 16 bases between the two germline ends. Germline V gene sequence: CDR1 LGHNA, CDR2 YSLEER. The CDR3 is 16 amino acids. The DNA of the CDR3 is TGCGCCAGCAGCCAAGACACAGGGTCGCTTCTGAACATTCAGTACTTC. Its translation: CASSQDTGSLLNIQYF.

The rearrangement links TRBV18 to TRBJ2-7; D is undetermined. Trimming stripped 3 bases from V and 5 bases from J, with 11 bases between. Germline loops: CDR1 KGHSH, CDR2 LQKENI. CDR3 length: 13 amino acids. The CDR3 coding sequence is TGTGCCAGCTCACCCTACCATCTCGACGAGCAGTACTTC. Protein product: CASSPYHLDEQYF.

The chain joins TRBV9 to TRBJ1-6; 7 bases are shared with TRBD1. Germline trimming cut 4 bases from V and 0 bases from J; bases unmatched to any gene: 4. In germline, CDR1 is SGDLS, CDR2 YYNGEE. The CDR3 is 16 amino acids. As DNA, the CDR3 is TGTGCCAGCAGCCCAGGGGGTAACTCCTATAATTCACCCCTCCACTTT. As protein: CASSPGGNSYNSPLHF.

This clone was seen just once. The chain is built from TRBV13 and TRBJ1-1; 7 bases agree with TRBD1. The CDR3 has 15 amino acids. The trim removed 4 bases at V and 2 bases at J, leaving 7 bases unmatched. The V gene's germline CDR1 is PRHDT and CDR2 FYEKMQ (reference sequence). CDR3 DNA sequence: TGTGCCAGCAGCTCAGGGACAGTTGGTAACACTGAAGCTTTCTTT. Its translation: CASSSGTVGNTEAFF. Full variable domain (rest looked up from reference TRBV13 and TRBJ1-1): AAGVIQSPRHLIKEKRETATLKCYPIPRHDTVYWYQQGPGQDPQFLISFYEKMQSDKGSIPDRFSAQQFSDYHSELNMSSLELGDSALYFCASSSGTVGNTEAFFGQGTRLTVV.

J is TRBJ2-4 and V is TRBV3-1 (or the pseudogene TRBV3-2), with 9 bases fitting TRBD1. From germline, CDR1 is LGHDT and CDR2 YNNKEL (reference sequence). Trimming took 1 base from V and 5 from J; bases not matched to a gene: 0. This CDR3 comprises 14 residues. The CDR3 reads CASSQGTGENIQYF. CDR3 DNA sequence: TGTGCCAGCAGCCAAGGGACAGGGGAAAACATTCAGTACTTC.

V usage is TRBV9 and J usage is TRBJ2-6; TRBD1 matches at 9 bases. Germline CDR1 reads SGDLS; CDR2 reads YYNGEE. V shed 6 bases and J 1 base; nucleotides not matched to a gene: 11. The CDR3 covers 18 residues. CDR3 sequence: CASTQSGQGISGANVLTF. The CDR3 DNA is TGTGCCAGCACCCAGTCGGGACAGGGAATATCTGGGGCCAACGTCCTGACTTTC.

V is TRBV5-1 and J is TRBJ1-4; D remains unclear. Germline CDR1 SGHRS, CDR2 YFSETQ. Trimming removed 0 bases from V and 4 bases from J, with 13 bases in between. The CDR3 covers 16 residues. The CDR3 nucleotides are TGCGCCAGCAGCTTGGAGGGCGGGGTCCTTAATGAAAAACTGTTTTTT. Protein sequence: CASSLEGGVLNEKLFF.

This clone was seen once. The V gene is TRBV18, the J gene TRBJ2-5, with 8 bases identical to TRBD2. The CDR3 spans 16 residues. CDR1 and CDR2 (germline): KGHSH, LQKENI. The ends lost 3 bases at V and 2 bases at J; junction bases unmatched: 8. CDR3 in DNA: TGTGCCAGCTCACCCCCGGGGGTAGCGGGGCAAGAGACCCAGTACTTC. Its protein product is CASSPPGVAGQETQYF. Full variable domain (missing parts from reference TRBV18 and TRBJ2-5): NAGVMQNPRHLVRRRGQEARLRCSPMKGHSHVYWYRQLPEEGLKFMVYLQKENIIDESGMPKERFSAEFPKEGPSILRIQQVVRGDSAAYFCASSPPGVAGQETQYFGPGTRLLVL.

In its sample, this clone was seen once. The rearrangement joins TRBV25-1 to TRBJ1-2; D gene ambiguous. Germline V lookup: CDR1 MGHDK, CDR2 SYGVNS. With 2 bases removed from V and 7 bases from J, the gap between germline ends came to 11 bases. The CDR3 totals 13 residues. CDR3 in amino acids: CASSERDIGGYTF. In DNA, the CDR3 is TGTGCCAGCAGTGAAAGAGACATTGGTGGCTACACCTTC.

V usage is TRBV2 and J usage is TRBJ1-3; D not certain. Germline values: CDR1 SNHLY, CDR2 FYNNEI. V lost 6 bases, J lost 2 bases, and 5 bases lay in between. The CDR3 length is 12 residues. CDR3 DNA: TGTGCCAGCAGCGGAGCTGGAAACACCATATATTTT. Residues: CASSGAGNTIYF.

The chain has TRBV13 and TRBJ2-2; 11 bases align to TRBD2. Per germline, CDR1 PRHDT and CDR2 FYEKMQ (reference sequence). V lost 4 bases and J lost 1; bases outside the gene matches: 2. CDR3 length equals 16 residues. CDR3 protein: CASSSTSGRNTGELFF. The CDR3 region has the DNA TGTGCCAGCAGCTCCACTAGCGGGAGGAACACCGGGGAGCTGTTTTTT.

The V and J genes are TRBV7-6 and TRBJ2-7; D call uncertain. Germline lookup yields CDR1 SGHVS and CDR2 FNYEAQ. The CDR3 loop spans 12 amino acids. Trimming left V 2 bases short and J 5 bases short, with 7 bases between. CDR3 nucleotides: TGTGCCAGCAGCTTAAATAGAAACGAGCAGTACTTC. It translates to CASSLNRNEQYF. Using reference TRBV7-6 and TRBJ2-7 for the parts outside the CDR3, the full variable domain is GAGVSQSPRYKVTKRGQDVALRCDPISGHVSLYWYRQALGQGPEFLTYFNYEAQQDKSGLPNDRFSAERPEGSISTLTIQRTEQRDSAMYRCASSLNRNEQYFGPGTRLTVT.

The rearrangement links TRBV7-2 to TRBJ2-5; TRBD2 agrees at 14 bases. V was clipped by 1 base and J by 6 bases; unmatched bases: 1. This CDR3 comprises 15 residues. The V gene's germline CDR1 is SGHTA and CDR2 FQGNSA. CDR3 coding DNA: TGTGCCAGCAGCTTAGGACTAGCGGGGGGGAAGACCCAGTACTTC. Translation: CASSLGLAGGKTQYF.

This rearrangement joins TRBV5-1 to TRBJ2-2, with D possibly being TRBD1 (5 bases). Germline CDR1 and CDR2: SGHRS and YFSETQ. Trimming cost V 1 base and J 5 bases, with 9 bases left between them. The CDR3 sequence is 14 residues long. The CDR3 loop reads CASSLQGRTGELFF. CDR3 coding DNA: TGCGCCAGCAGCTTGCAGGGCAGGACCGGGGAGCTGTTTTTT.

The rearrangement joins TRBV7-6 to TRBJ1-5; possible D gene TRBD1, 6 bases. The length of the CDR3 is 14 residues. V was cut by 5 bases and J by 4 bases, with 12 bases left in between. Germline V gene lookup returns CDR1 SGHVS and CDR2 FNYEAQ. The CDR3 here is CASSNRESNQPQHF. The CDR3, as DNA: TGTGCCAGCAGCAACAGGGAGTCGAATCAGCCCCAGCATTTT.

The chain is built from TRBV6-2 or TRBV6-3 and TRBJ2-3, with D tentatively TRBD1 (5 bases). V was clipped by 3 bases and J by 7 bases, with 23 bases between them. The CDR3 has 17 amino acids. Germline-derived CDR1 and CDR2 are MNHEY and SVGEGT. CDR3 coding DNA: TGTGCCAGCAGTTATTTCGAGACAGTCCGGGTGGTTAATACGCAGTATTTT. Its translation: CASSYFETVRVVNTQYF.

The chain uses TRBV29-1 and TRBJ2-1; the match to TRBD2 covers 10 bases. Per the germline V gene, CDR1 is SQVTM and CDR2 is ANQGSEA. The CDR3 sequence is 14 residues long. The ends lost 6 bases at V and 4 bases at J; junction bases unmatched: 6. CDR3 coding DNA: TGCAGCGTCGCTACTAGCGGGGTGTACAATGAGCAGTTCTTC. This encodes CSVATSGVYNEQFF.

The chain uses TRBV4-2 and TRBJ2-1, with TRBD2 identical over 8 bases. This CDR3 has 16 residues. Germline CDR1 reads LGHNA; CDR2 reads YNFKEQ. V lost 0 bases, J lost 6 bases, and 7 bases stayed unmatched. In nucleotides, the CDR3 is TGTGCCAGCAGCCAAGATGATACTAGCGGCAGCAATGAGCAGTTCTTC. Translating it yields CASSQDDTSGSNEQFF.

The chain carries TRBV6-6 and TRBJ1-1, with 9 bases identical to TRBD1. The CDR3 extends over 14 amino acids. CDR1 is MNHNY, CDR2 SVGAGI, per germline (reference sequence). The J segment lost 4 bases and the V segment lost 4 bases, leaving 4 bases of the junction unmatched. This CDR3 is CASSSGTGFTEAFF. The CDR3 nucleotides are TGTGCCAGCAGTTCGGGGACAGGGTTCACTGAAGCTTTCTTT.